The 22 T cell receptor beta chains listed next were all sequenced from one sample in a study of cytomegalovirus exposure and HLA in healthy donors (dated by TCRdb to between 2016 and 2019). The library was produced with the immunoSEQ multiplex PCR assay. The multiplex PCR relied on a mix of 60 forward primers for TCR Vbeta segments and 13 reverse primers for TCR Jbeta segments. TCRdb's version of the immuneACCESS table is confined to in-frame rearrangements and falls short of the full clone set. An unresolved V gene accounts for under half of the shortfall where checked; the remainder is of unknown origin. Recorded for this sample are roughly 68,000 clones; over 70% of them occurred a single time. About 4.8% of the sample lies in the top ten. The sequenced sample consisted of PBMCs. The receptor set was obtained from a male donor in good health and CMV-seropositive.

This clone has a single count. The chain is built from TRBV9 and TRBJ2-1; weak D call: TRBD1 (6 bases). The germline V gene has CDR1 SGDLS and CDR2 YYNGEE. V was pared by 1 base and J by 3 bases, with 8 bases between. CDR3 length: 14 amino acids. The CDR3: CASSVTGNYNEQFF. DNA for the CDR3: TGTGCCAGCAGCGTAACAGGGAACTACAATGAGCAGTTCTTC.

The chain carries TRBV27 and TRBJ1-1, with a possible D match to TRBD1 (5 bases). V shed 5 bases and J shed 3 bases, with 16 bases lying between them. CDR3 length: 15 residues. CDR1 is MNHEY and CDR2 is SMNVEV in the germline V gene (reference sequence). CDR3 DNA: TGTGCCAGCAGTCTCAAGCGGGGGGAACACACTGAAGCTTTCTTT. This codes for CASSLKRGEHTEAFF.

There are a few counts of this clone. The chain employs TRBV6-1 and TRBJ2-7, with D hard to call. Germline lookup yields CDR1 MNHNS and CDR2 SASEGT. V gave up 6 bases and J gave up 4 bases, with 16 bases separating them. This CDR3 is 14 amino acids long. The CDR3 sequence: CASSIDIDSYEQYF. CDR3 in DNA: TGTGCCAGCAGCATAGACATTGATTCGTACGAGCAGTACTTC.

V is TRBV7-9 and J is TRBJ1-1; tentative D call: TRBD1 (6 bases). V was cut by 8 bases and J by 7 bases, with 14 bases left in between. The CDR3 spans 12 residues. Germline CDR1 SEHNR, CDR2 FQNEAQ (reference sequence). CDR3 nucleotide sequence: TGTGCCAGCTTAGGCCTCAGGGGTGAAGCTTTCTTT. It codes for CASLGLRGEAFF.

The rearrangement joins TRBV7-3 to TRBJ2-5; D is possibly TRBD2 (7 bases). The V and J ends lost 5 bases and 5 bases respectively, with 15 bases between them. Germline V gives CDR1 SGHTA, CDR2 FQGTGA. The CDR3 is 14 amino acids. The CDR3 nucleotides read TGTGCCAGCAGCCCCGCGGGGGCCGGTGAGACCCAGTACTTC. Translating gives CASSPAGAGETQYF.

In this sample, this clone is medium-sized (0.01 to 0.1%). V gene TRBV4-3 combines with J gene TRBJ1-2, with TRBD1 matching over 10 bases. The CDR3 spans 15 residues. Germline loops: CDR1 LGHNA, CDR2 YSLEER. V lost 1 base to trimming and J lost 8 bases; unmatched junction nucleotides: 7. CDR3 region: CASSQAGQGVLGYTF. DNA of the CDR3: TGCGCCAGCAGCCAAGCCGGACAGGGGGTATTGGGCTACACCTTC.

The chain combines TRBV30 with TRBJ2-2; TRBD1 aligns across 7 bases. CDR1 and CDR2 (germline): GTSNPN, SVGIG (reference sequence). This CDR3 contains 13 residues. The V segment lost 2 bases and the J segment 9 bases; nucleotides outside the gene matches: 6. The CDR3 protein is CAWSTSTGRELFF. CDR3 in DNA: TGTGCCTGGAGTACCTCGACAGGGCGGGAGCTGTTTTTT.

V and J are TRBV5-4 and TRBJ2-5, with TRBD1 as a possible D gene (6 bases). V was clipped by 1 base and J by 1 base, with 11 bases between them. The CDR3 contains 15 residues. Germline-derived CDR1 and CDR2 are SGHNT and YYREEE (reference sequence). The CDR3 reads CASSLLTGTQETQYF. The CDR3, as DNA: TGTGCCAGCAGCTTGCTCACAGGGACCCAAGAGACCCAGTACTTC.

This chain links TRBV5-1 with TRBJ1-2; D is perhaps TRBD1 (5 bases). The CDR3 is made up of 13 amino acids. CDR1 SGHRS and CDR2 YFSETQ come from the germline V gene. V dropped 0 bases and J dropped 3 bases, with 6 bases sitting between them. CDR3 coding DNA: TGCGCCAGCAGCTTGGGGGGGGACTATGGCTACACCTTC. It yields the protein CASSLGGDYGYTF.

The J gene is TRBJ1-1, the V gene TRBV25-1; D is perhaps TRBD1 (5 bases). The CDR3 is made up of 16 amino acids. Deletions cut 7 bases from V and 6 bases from J, with 24 bases between. Germline loops: CDR1 MGHDK, CDR2 SYGVNS. CDR3 amino acids: CASTLNGGGRTSEAFF. For the CDR3, the DNA is TGTGCCAGCACCCTCAACGGGGGGGGAAGAACATCTGAAGCTTTCTTT.

This clone has just a few counts. V gene TRBV5-6 combines with J gene TRBJ2-2, with D tentatively TRBD2 (6 bases). V was clipped by 3 bases and J by 2 bases, with 11 bases between them. This CDR3 has 15 amino acids. CDR1 is SGHDT, CDR2 YYEEEE, per germline. The CDR3 loop reads CASSYGGTNTGELFF. The CDR3 DNA follows: TGTGCCAGCAGCTACGGGGGAACTAACACCGGGGAGCTGTTTTTT.

CDR3 DNA: TGTGCCAGCACCGCTTATAGGGGACAGGAGTCAACTAATGAAAAACTGTTTTTT. Translation: CASTAYRGQESTNEKLFF. The chain employs TRBV11-3 and TRBJ1-4; the match to TRBD1 covers 8 bases. Trimming removed 7 bases from V and 0 bases from J; junction bases left unmatched: 13. The germline V gene encodes CDR1 SGHNT and CDR2 YENEEA. The CDR3 is made up of 18 amino acids.

The rearrangement joins TRBV7-8 to TRBJ1-1, with 8 bases that match TRBD1. CDR1 and CDR2 from the germline V gene are SGHVS and FQNEAQ. With V trimmed by 5 bases and J by 1 base, 3 bases remained unmatched. There are 14 residues in the CDR3. DNA for the CDR3: TGTGCCAGCAGCCCAGGGGGCCGGAACACTGAAGCTTTCTTT. Residues: CASSPGGRNTEAFF.

V gene TRBV7-2 combines with J gene TRBJ2-2, with 8 bases identical to TRBD1. CDR3 size: 16 residues. The germline gives CDR1 SGHTA, CDR2 FQGNSA. V lost 3 bases to trimming and J lost 6 bases; unmatched junction nucleotides: 9. The CDR3 is CASSFQTGVSSGELFF. CDR3 in DNA: TGTGCCAGCAGCTTCCAGACAGGGGTTAGTTCCGGGGAGCTGTTTTTT.

This clone was seen just once. The CDR3 region has the DNA TGTGCCTGGAGTATGGGGGGGGGCCCCTACGAGCAGTACTTC. Protein: CAWSMGGGPYEQYF. V gene TRBV30 combines with J gene TRBJ2-5, with D possibly matching TRBD2 (7 bases). The DNA end lines up better with TRBJ2-7; the J call may be wrong. The CDR3 has 14 residues. The germline V gene encodes CDR1 GTSNPN and CDR2 SVGIG (reference sequence).

The V gene is TRBV4-1, the J gene TRBJ1-5; possible D gene TRBD1, 6 bases. V lost 4 bases, J lost 8 bases, and 21 bases lay in between. CDR3 length: 16 residues. Per the germline V gene, CDR1 is MGHRA and CDR2 is YSYEKL. The CDR3 sequence is CASSRGPGLGGEPQHF. The CDR3 DNA is TGCGCCAGCAGCCGGGGGCCGGGGCTGGGTGGTGAGCCCCAGCATTTT.

This chain joins TRBV12-5 and TRBJ2-7; 9 nucleotides agree with TRBD1. Germline V lookup: CDR1 LGHNT, CDR2 FRNRAP. This CDR3 region has 15 residues. J gave up 3 bases and V 7 bases, and 10 bases lay outside the gene matches. The CDR3 DNA sequence: TGTGCTAGTGTTCCGACAGGGGGACCTCACTACGAGCAGTACTTC. This sequence encodes CASVPTGGPHYEQYF.

The chain uses TRBV29-1 and TRBJ2-2; D uncertain. V lost 5 bases to trimming and J lost 3 bases, with 7 bases between them. The CDR3 totals 12 residues. CDR1 and CDR2 (germline): SQVTM, ANQGSEA. CDR3 sequence: CSVRVHTGELFF. The DNA of the CDR3 is TGCAGCGTTCGTGTCCACACCGGGGAGCTGTTTTTT.

The rearrangement links TRBV4-2 to TRBJ1-1; weak D call: TRBD1 (6 bases). V lost 4 bases, J lost 10 bases, and 13 bases lay in between. Germline CDR1 is LGHNA and CDR2 is YNFKEQ. The CDR3 extends over 12 amino acids. Here the CDR3 reads CASSLQTGRAFF. CDR3 DNA: TGTGCCAGCAGCCTCCAAACAGGGCGAGCTTTCTTT.

This clone was counted between two and nine times. V and J are TRBV6-1 and TRBJ1-6; TRBD1 agrees at 10 bases. V gave up 1 base and J gave up 12 bases; unmatched junction bases: 6. The germline V gene has CDR1 MNHNS and CDR2 SASEGT. The CDR3 totals 15 residues. For the CDR3, the DNA is TGTGCCAGCAGTGAAGAGGGGACAGGGGCCTTACCCCTCCACTTT. Protein: CASSEEGTGALPLHF.

This clone occurred once. V is TRBV19 and J is TRBJ2-5; TRBD2 matches 8 bases. The trim removed 5 bases at V and 2 bases at J, leaving 10 bases unmatched. Germline V CDR1 and CDR2: LNHDA, SQIVND (reference sequence). There are 16 residues in the CDR3. CDR3: CASSPKAGAVQETQYF. The CDR3, as DNA: TGTGCCAGTAGTCCTAAAGCGGGGGCAGTTCAAGAGACCCAGTACTTC.

The chain combines TRBV19 with TRBJ1-2; D possibly corresponds to TRBD1 (6 bases). Germline-derived CDR1 and CDR2 are LNHDA and SQIVND (reference sequence). V gave up 8 bases and J gave up 2 bases, with 15 bases separating them. CDR3 size: 14 residues. The CDR3 region has the DNA TGTGCCAGTCAAATGGGGGGGCAGAACTATGGCTACACCTTC. Its translation is CASQMGGQNYGYTF.